These 10 T cell receptor beta chains originate from one sample sequenced in a study of tissue T cells after allogeneic stem cell transplantation. This table comes from immunoSEQ multiplex PCR, and its TCRdb copy is limited to in-frame clones, with some not included. Of over 5,000 clones in the sample, around 50% were seen once. Noted time point: mouse harvest day 7 after allogeneic transplant. Each mouse received 10^7 T-cell-depleted marrow cells plus 10^6 splenic CD5+ T cells by tail vein. The material sequenced was gut tissue. Source of these receptors: a female BALB/c mouse given C57BL/6 T cells with graft-versus-host disease after an allogeneic hematopoietic cell transplant.

In this sample, this clone turned up a few times. Gene names and germline match the mouse. The CDR3 goes on 1 residue after the read ends, and that part is filled in from the germline J gene. The chain has TRBV2 and TRBJ2-2; 11 nucleotides match TRBD2. Trimming at V came to 4 bases and at J to 1 base, leaving 2 bases not matched to a gene. The CDR3 sequence is 16 residues long. Per the germline V gene, CDR1 is LGHNA and CDR2 is YSYQKL. The DNA read from the CDR3 is TGTGCCAGCAGCCTGGGGACTGGGGGAAACACCGGGCAGCTCTAC. It translates to CASSLGTGGNTGQLY. The entire CDR3 reads CASSLGTGGNTGQLYF. Together with reference TRBV2 and TRBJ2-2, the CDR3 gives the full variable domain: DPKIIQKPKYLVAVTGSEKILICEQYLGHNAMYWYRQSAKKPLEFMFSYSYQKLMDNQTASSRFQPQSSKKNHLDLQITALKPDDSATYFCASSLGTGGNTGQLYFGEGSKLTVL.

Remarks on this clone: The gene names here belong to mouse. The DNA ends 1 residue before the CDR3 does, and the rest of the CDR3 is filled in from the germline J gene. The chain recombines TRBV13-1 with TRBJ2-3, with D unclear. This CDR3 comprises 14 residues. V lost 4 bases and J 0 bases, leaving 9 bases between the germline ends. Germline values: CDR1 NSHNY, CDR2 SYGAGN. The covered CDR3 bases are TGTGCCAGCAGTTTGGCAACTAGTGCAGAAACGCTGTAT. Translated, it gives CASSLATSAETLY. The CDR3, in full, reads CASSLATSAETLYF.

This clone turned up a few times. Gene names are mouse gene names. The CDR3 end is not reached by the read, which stops 1 residue before it; the germline J gene fills it in. The gene calls are TRBV12-1 and TRBJ2-5; D call uncertain. V lost 0 bases to trimming and J lost 4 bases, with 7 bases between them. The CDR3 runs 13 residues. Looked up from germline, CDR1 is SGHSN and CDR2 is HYEKVE. CDR3 DNA, as far as it was read: TGTGCCAGCTCTCTCGCCGGAGAAGACACCCAGTAC. Protein product: CASSLAGEDTQY. The whole CDR3 protein reads CASSLAGEDTQYF.

By frequency in the sample, this clone is medium-sized. Gene and germline names: mouse. The read is 1 residue too short to cover the CDR3 end, so that end is filled in from the germline J gene. Different DNA sequences within this sample yield the same CDR3. This rearrangement joins TRBV19 to TRBJ2-7; 9 nucleotides match TRBD2. CDR3 length: 14 residues. CDR1 and CDR2 (germline): FNHDT, SITEND (reference sequence). With 3 bases clipped from V and 3 bases from J, the junction kept 4 bases outside the gene matches. The covered CDR3 bases are TGTGCCAGCAGTACCGGGACTGGGCTCTATGAACAGTAC. Translation: CASSTGTGLYEQY. The entire CDR3 protein reads CASSTGTGLYEQYF.

Concerning this clone itself: Gene names denote mouse genes. Read sequence stops 1 residue before the CDR3 end, and the germline J gene provides the missing end. This chain links TRBV13-1 with TRBJ1-3; D is undetermined. Trimming removed 3 bases from V and 0 bases from J, with 4 bases in between. The CDR3 loop spans 13 amino acids. Germline loops: CDR1 NSHNY, CDR2 SYGAGN. Incomplete CDR3 DNA: TGTGCCAGCAGTGGGGGTTCTGGAAATACGCTCTAT. This gives the protein CASSGGSGNTLY. The full CDR3 sequence reads CASSGGSGNTLYF.

To note about this clone: Gene and germline names: mouse. The missing CDR3 end, 1 residue past where the read stops, is filled in from the germline J gene. The chain employs TRBV17 and TRBJ2-5; TRBD1 agrees at 8 bases. Germline CDR1 is MNHDT and CDR2 is YYDKIL. The CDR3 is 13 residues long. V trimming: 4 bases; J trimming: 6 bases; junction bases outside the gene matches: 3. CDR3 loop: CASSTGGIDTQYF. The part of the CDR3 DNA that was read is TGTGCTAGCAGTACAGGGGGCATCGACACCCAGTAC. Based on the CDR3 plus reference TRBV17 and TRBJ2-5, the full variable domain is DTTVKQNPRYKLARVGKPVNLICSQTMNHDTMYWYQKKPNQAPKLLLFYYDKILNREADTFEKFQSSRPNNSFCSLYIGSAGLEYSAMYLCASSTGGIDTQYFGPGTRLLVL.

Regarding this clone: Here the gene names and germline are mouse. Coverage ceases 1 residue before the CDR3 finishes, and the germline J gene fills in the end. The chain combines TRBV26 with TRBJ2-7; perhaps TRBD1 as D (5 bases). The germline V gene has CDR1 KGHPV and CDR2 FQNQEV (reference sequence). V gave up 5 bases and J gave up 3 bases, with 8 bases separating them. This CDR3 has 12 amino acids. The CDR3 reads CASSAGFYEQYF. The CDR3 DNA, read in part, is TGTGCCAGCAGTGCAGGGTTCTATGAACAGTAC.

In regard to this clone: Genes and germline come from the mouse. The CDR3 end falls 1 residue outside the read, so it is completed with the germline J gene. The rearrangement uses TRBV12-2 and TRBJ2-5, with 8 bases matching TRBD2. Germline assignment: CDR1 SGHLS and CDR2 HYDKME. J gave up 5 bases and V 0 bases, and 3 bases lay outside the gene matches. CDR3 length: 14 amino acids. This chain's CDR3 is CASSLEGGPDTQYF. CDR3 bases read: TGTGCCAGCTCTCTCGAGGGGGGGCCAGACACCCAGTAC.

This clone is classed as medium-sized. It is unclear where the CDR3 begins or ends on the DNA, so no DNA is shown, and the CDR3 is as TCRdb lists it. Gene names and germline refer to mouse. The chain employs TRBV29 and TRBJ1-4; TRBD1, as called in the table, went unchecked against the DNA. The CDR3 totals 15 residues, both ends included. Germline assignment: CDR1 MSHET and CDR2 SYDVDS. CDR3 region: CASSSSGHSNERLFF.

As regards this clone: Gene names follow the mouse nomenclature. The read terminates 1 residue ahead of where the CDR3 ends, so the germline J gene completes it. The gene calls are TRBV3 and TRBJ2-4; possibly TRBD1 for D (6 bases). The CDR3 contains 15 residues. The germline V gene has CDR1 SNHLY and CDR2 FYNGKV (reference sequence). V lost 5 bases and J lost 0, with 12 bases in between. The CDR3 protein is CASSLDRPSQNTLYF. The covered CDR3 bases are TGTGCCAGCAGCCTGGACAGACCTAGTCAAAACACCTTGTAC.